What follows are 25 T cell receptor beta chains derived from one specimen sequenced in a study of CD8 T cells in Susac syndrome. RNA in amounts of roughly 0.5 to 1 ug was reverse transcribed with random hexamers. MiXCR, run by TCRdb on the immunoSEQ multiplex PCR reads, gives a single entry per CDR3 protein. The sample lists 65,000 to 85,000 distinct CDR3 sequences; about 93% were seen once. The specimen sequenced was CD8+ T cells from PBMCs. The origin of the receptors is a human donor with Susac syndrome.

This clonotype is a singleton in its sample. V gene TRBV20-1 combines with J gene TRBJ2-1; 9 nucleotides match TRBD1. The CDR3 consists of 10 residues. CDR1 DFQATT and CDR2 SNEGSKA come from the germline V gene (reference sequence). The V segment lost 5 bases and the J segment 16 bases; nucleotides outside the gene matches: 6. The CDR3 DNA follows: TGCAGTGCTCCCCGGGACAGGGAATTCTTC. Its translation is CSAPRDREFF.

The chain has TRBV11-2 and TRBJ2-7; 7 bases fit TRBD1. Germline CDR1 and CDR2: SGHAT and FQNNGV. The V gene end was trimmed by 1 base and the J gene end by 2 bases; junction bases not matched to a gene: 5. This CDR3 region has 15 residues. CDR3 protein: CASSLGGTATYEQYF. The CDR3 DNA is TGTGCCAGCAGCTTAGGTGGGACAGCTACCTACGAGCAGTACTTC. Complete variable domain (other parts from reference TRBV11-2 and TRBJ2-7): EAGVAQSPRYKIIEKRQSVAFWCNPISGHATLYWYQQILGQGPKLLIQFQNNGVVDDSQLPKDRFSAERLKGVDSTLKIQPAKLEDSAVYLCASSLGGTATYEQYFGPGTRLTVT.

This clonotype appeared a single time. The rearrangement links TRBV2 to TRBJ2-7, with D perhaps TRBD1 (6 bases). The CDR3 has 13 amino acids. The germline V gene encodes CDR1 SNHLY and CDR2 FYNNEI. The V end lost 3 bases, the J end lost 7 bases, and 13 bases lay between the germline ends. The CDR3 coding sequence is TGTGCCAGCAGTGAGCAGGGGCTTGGAGAGCAGTACTTC. Translated, it gives CASSEQGLGEQYF.

In its sample, this clonotype was seen once. The chain has TRBV24-1 and TRBJ2-3; the match to TRBD1 covers 7 bases. Germline CDR1 KGHDR, CDR2 SFDVKD. J was trimmed by 3 bases and V by 4 bases; bases with no gene match: 6. This CDR3 has 15 residues. CDR3 in amino acids: CATSDPGQPTDTQYF. CDR3 coding DNA: TGTGCCACCAGTGACCCGGGACAGCCAACAGATACGCAGTATTTT.

This clonotype was counted a few times. The chain recombines TRBV6-2 or TRBV6-3 with TRBJ2-1; 8 nucleotides agree with TRBD2. Trimming at V came to 7 bases and at J to 2 bases, leaving 7 bases not matched to a gene. CDR1 is MNHEY and CDR2 is SVGEGT in the germline V gene. The CDR3 contains 15 residues. The CDR3 region has the DNA TGTGCCAGCACACGGGAGGGCCTTCCCTACAATGAGCAGTTCTTC. The encoded protein is CASTREGLPYNEQFF.

This sequence joins TRBV11-2 and TRBJ2-1, with D uncertain. The germline V gene encodes CDR1 SGHAT and CDR2 FQNNGV. V dropped 5 bases and J dropped 0 bases, with 11 bases sitting between them. The CDR3 is 15 amino acids. CDR3 DNA sequence: TGTGCCAGCAGCCCCCGGACGGTCTCCTACAATGAGCAGTTCTTC. Residues: CASSPRTVSYNEQFF.

This clonotype is a singleton in its sample. V and J are TRBV20-1 and TRBJ2-7; D is uncertain. The CDR3 spans 13 residues. Trimming pared 2 bases from V and 2 bases from J, leaving 10 bases between. Germline V gene sequence: CDR1 DFQATT, CDR2 SNEGSKA (reference sequence). The CDR3 sequence: CSARKGQAYEQYF. The CDR3 coding sequence is TGCAGTGCTAGAAAGGGTCAGGCCTACGAGCAGTACTTC.

The V and J genes are TRBV9 and TRBJ1-4; no clear D. Germline assignment: CDR1 SGDLS and CDR2 YYNGEE. Trimming left V 4 bases short and J 7 bases short, with 20 bases between. The CDR3 has 16 residues. CDR3 sequence reads: CASSPHRGRRGEKLFF. The CDR3 DNA reads as TGTGCCAGCAGCCCCCACCGCGGGCGTCGGGGTGAAAAACTGTTTTTT.

The chain links TRBV7-9 to TRBJ1-5, with 9 bases lining up with TRBD1. Germline V gene sequence: CDR1 SEHNR, CDR2 FQNEAQ (reference sequence). V dropped 5 bases and J dropped 4; count of bases not matched to a gene: 9. The CDR3 runs 16 residues. The CDR3 bases are TGTGCCAGCAGCAACTCCGGCGGGACAGGGAATCAGCCCCAGCATTTT. It translates to CASSNSGGTGNQPQHF.

This chain links TRBV7-9 with TRBJ1-5; D is undetermined. With 8 bases removed from V and 9 bases from J, the gap between germline ends came to 32 bases. The CDR3 is made up of 18 amino acids. Germline assignment: CDR1 SEHNR and CDR2 FQNEAQ (reference sequence). CDR3: CASGVGEGPGSSFGPQHF. CDR3 nucleotide sequence: TGTGCCAGCGGAGTAGGTGAGGGTCCGGGATCATCTTTTGGGCCCCAGCATTTT.

This rearrangement joins TRBV6-5 to TRBJ1-2; D gene ambiguous. This CDR3 has 14 amino acids. The germline CDR1 and CDR2 sequences are MNHEY and SVGAGI. Trimming removed 10 bases from V and 3 bases from J, with 18 bases in between. The CDR3 reads CATTKEGFDYGYTF. The CDR3 nucleotides are TGTGCCACCACGAAGGAGGGCTTCGACTATGGCTACACCTTC.

The chain has TRBV7-9 and TRBJ1-1; 9 nucleotides line up with TRBD1. Germline V gene data show CDR1 as SEHNR and CDR2 as FQNEAQ (reference sequence). This CDR3 is 15 amino acids long. The trim removed 5 bases at V and 2 bases at J, leaving 6 bases unmatched. The DNA for the CDR3 is TGTGCCAGCAGCCCGGCGGACAGGGGTAACACTGAAGCTTTCTTT. Encoded protein: CASSPADRGNTEAFF. Supplemented by reference TRBV7-9 and TRBJ1-1, the full variable domain reads DTGVSQNPRHKITKRGQNVTFRCDPISEHNRLYWYRQTLGQGPEFLTYFQNEAQLEKSRLLSDRFSAERPKGSFSTLEIQRTEQGDSAMYLCASSPADRGNTEAFFGQGTRLTVV.

The chain has TRBV7-6 and TRBJ2-3; 8 positions match TRBD2. The V and J ends lost 5 bases and 0 bases, in that order; junction bases with no gene match: 7. Germline V gene data show CDR1 as SGHVS and CDR2 as FNYEAQ. This CDR3 comprises 16 residues. CDR3 sequence: CASSLSGSPSTDTQYF. The DNA for the CDR3 is TGTGCCAGCAGCCTCAGCGGGAGTCCTAGCACAGATACGCAGTATTTT. The full variable domain, completed using reference TRBV7-6 and TRBJ2-3, is GAGVSQSPRYKVTKRGQDVALRCDPISGHVSLYWYRQALGQGPEFLTYFNYEAQQDKSGLPNDRFSAERPEGSISTLTIQRTEQRDSAMYRCASSLSGSPSTDTQYFGPGTRLTVL.

The chain uses TRBV3-1 and TRBJ1-2, with TRBD1 as a possible D gene (5 bases). This CDR3 spans 16 amino acids. The V end lost 3 bases, the J end lost 2 bases, and 16 bases lay between the germline ends. Germline V gene sequence: CDR1 LGHDT, CDR2 YNNKEL (reference sequence). Here the CDR3 DNA reads TGTGCCAGCAGCCATGCCACTTCGGGACCCAACTATGGCTACACCTTC. This translates into CASSHATSGPNYGYTF.

This chain uses TRBV19 with TRBJ2-3, with D unclear. This CDR3 is 13 amino acids long. The ends were cut back, 3 bases at V and 5 bases at J, with 9 bases in the middle. Germline loops: CDR1 LNHDA, CDR2 SQIVND (reference sequence). In DNA form, the CDR3 reads TGTGCCAGTAGTATGGCAGGCCTAGATACGCAGTATTTT. It is translated as CASSMAGLDTQYF.

The chain is built from TRBV28 and TRBJ2-7; perhaps TRBD1 as D (5 bases). V was clipped by 3 bases and J by 2 bases, with 11 bases between them. Germline-derived CDR1 and CDR2 are MDHEN and SYDVKM. This CDR3 is 14 amino acids long. The CDR3 region has the DNA TGTGCCAGCAGTTTTGCAGGGCGAGCCTACGAGCAGTACTTC. Translation: CASSFAGRAYEQYF. The full variable domain, completed using reference TRBV28 and TRBJ2-7, is DVKVTQSSRYLVKRTGEKVFLECVQDMDHENMFWYRQDPGLGLRLIYFSYDVKMKEKGDIPEGYSVSREKKERFSLILESASTNQTSMYLCASSFAGRAYEQYFGPGTRLTVT.

The chain carries TRBV7-3 and TRBJ2-5; 9 bases agree with TRBD2. From germline, CDR1 is SGHTA and CDR2 FQGTGA. There are 15 residues in the CDR3. J was trimmed by 4 bases and V by 2 bases; bases with no gene match: 5. CDR3 sequence reads: CASSLGLAGLETQYF. CDR3 coding DNA: TGTGCCAGCAGCTTAGGGCTAGCGGGGCTAGAGACCCAGTACTTC.

The V gene is TRBV30, the J gene TRBJ2-7; D unclear. Germline CDR1 and CDR2: GTSNPN and SVGIG (reference sequence). Trimming took off 1 base at V and 2 bases at J, with 6 bases between the two ends. The CDR3 contains 12 residues. CDR3 residues: CAWSGLTYEQYF. CDR3 nucleotides: TGTGCCTGGAGTGGGCTTACCTACGAGCAGTACTTC.

V gene TRBV10-2 combines with J gene TRBJ2-7; no definite D call. The V and J ends lost 6 bases and 4 bases respectively, with 7 bases between them. From germline, CDR1 is WSHSY and CDR2 SAAADI. CDR3 length: 11 residues. The CDR3 nucleotides read TGCGCCAGCAGCGAAGGATACGAGCAGTACTTC. This translates into CASSEGYEQYF.

CDR3: CASSQRGAGNYEQYF. The CDR3, as DNA: TGTGCCAGCAGCCAGAGGGGTGCAGGGAACTACGAGCAGTACTTC. The chain uses TRBV3-1 and TRBJ2-7; TRBD1 or TRBD2 may be the D gene (5 bases each). The CDR3 runs 15 residues. CDR1 is LGHDT, CDR2 YNNKEL, per germline (reference sequence). V was clipped by 3 bases and J by 3 bases, with 15 bases between them.

This rearrangement joins TRBV13 to TRBJ1-1; TRBD1 agrees at 8 bases. J gave up 5 bases and V 5 bases, and 7 bases lay outside the gene matches. The CDR3 extends over 14 amino acids. CDR1 and CDR2 from the germline V gene are PRHDT and FYEKMQ (reference sequence). CDR3 region: CASSGRTGQTEAFF. In nucleotides, the CDR3 is TGTGCCAGCAGCGGTCGGACAGGGCAAACTGAAGCTTTCTTT.

V gene TRBV30 combines with J gene TRBJ1-5; D possibly corresponds to TRBD1 (6 bases). Between the trimmed V and J ends, which lost 2 bases and 9 bases, there was a span of 23 bases. The germline V gene encodes CDR1 GTSNPN and CDR2 SVGIG (reference sequence). The CDR3 spans 16 residues. CDR3 sequence: CAWSHRRGLTSWPQHF. The CDR3 DNA reads TGTGCCTGGAGTCACCGCAGGGGCCTGACCTCTTGGCCCCAGCATTTT. Full variable domain (remainder filled in from reference TRBV30 and TRBJ1-5): SQTIHQWPATLVQPVGSPLSLECTVEGTSNPNLYWYRQAAGRGLQLLFYSVGIGQISSEVPQNLSASRPQDRQFILSSKKLLLSDSGFYLCAWSHRRGLTSWPQHFGDGTRLSIL.

The J gene is TRBJ1-4, the V gene TRBV27; D is ambiguous. Germline loops: CDR1 MNHEY, CDR2 SMNVEV (reference sequence). Trimming took 6 bases from V and 0 from J, leaving 11 bases between them. This CDR3 region has 15 residues. CDR3 nucleotide sequence: TGTGCCAGCAGATCAGGCGTGGCAACTAATGAAAAACTGTTTTTT. It is translated as CASRSGVATNEKLFF.

V usage is TRBV4-2 and J usage is TRBJ2-5; D uncertain. The V end lost 0 bases, the J end lost 0 bases, and 8 bases lay between the germline ends. Per the germline V gene, CDR1 is LGHNA and CDR2 is YNFKEQ. The CDR3 spans 15 residues. The CDR3 coding sequence is TGTGCCAGCAGCCAAGAGGCGCTGTACCAAGAGACCCAGTACTTC. Amino acids: CASSQEALYQETQYF.

This chain connects TRBV12-3 or TRBV12-4 to TRBJ2-5; 8 nucleotides line up with TRBD2. Trimming took 7 bases from V and 5 from J; bases not matched to a gene: 12. The CDR3 runs to 15 residues. The CDR3 DNA reads TGTGCCAGCACCACTACCGGGACTAGAGGCGAGACCCAGTACTTC. It translates to CASTTTGTRGETQYF.